This entry features one TCR beta chain sequence. The data are from a study of blood T cell repertoires in COVID-19. Study-wide background: Researchers got acute and convalescent COVID-19 samples from the United States, Italy and Spain. Nucleic acid was either cDNA or gDNA, and it came from T cells, B-cell-depleted T cells, or PBMCs.

Enrolment of Seattle patients took place during active infection, and they were followed longitudinally. Original handling: Counts of nucleated cells, estimated from reference gene primer amplification, were obtained. The protocol was immunoSEQ multiplex PCR, while the TCRdb copy is restricted to in-frame clones and leaves out a portion. That table gives V, J and clone size, and the DNA gave D and trimming. This table holds a few hundred thousand clones, 90% found once. The CDR3 runs 14 residues. Trimming removed 2 bases at V and 9 bases at J, with 14 bases between. Germline CDR1 and CDR2: SEHNR and FQNEAQ (reference sequence).

The receptor's source is a woman between 45 and 60 years old with COVID-19, enrolled during active disease. Sequencing was done on a sample of peripheral blood. The gene calls are TRBV7-9 and TRBJ2-1; maybe TRBD2 (6 bases). This chain's CDR3 is CASSLRRETVEQFF. For the CDR3, the DNA is TGTGCCAGCAGCTTAAGACGGGAGACGGTTGAGCAGTTCTTC.